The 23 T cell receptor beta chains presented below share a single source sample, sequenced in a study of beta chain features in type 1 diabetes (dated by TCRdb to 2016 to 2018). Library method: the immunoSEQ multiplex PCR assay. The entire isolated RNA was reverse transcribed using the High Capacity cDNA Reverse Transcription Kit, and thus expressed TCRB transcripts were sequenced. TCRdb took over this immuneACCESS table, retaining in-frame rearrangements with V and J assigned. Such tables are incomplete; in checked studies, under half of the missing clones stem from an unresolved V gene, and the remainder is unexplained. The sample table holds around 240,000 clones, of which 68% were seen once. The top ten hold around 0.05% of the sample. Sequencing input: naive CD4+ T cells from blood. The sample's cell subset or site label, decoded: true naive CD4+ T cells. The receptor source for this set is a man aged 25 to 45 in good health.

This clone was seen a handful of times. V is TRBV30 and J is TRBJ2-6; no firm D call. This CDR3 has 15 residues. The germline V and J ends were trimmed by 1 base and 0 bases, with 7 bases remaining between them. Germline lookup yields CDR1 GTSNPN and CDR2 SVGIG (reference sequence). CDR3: CAWSDTISGANVLTF. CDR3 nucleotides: TGTGCCTGGAGTGACACGATCTCTGGGGCCAACGTCCTGACTTTC.

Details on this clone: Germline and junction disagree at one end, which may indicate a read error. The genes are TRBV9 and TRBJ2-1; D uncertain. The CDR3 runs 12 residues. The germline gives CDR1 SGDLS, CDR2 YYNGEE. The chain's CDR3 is CASSSTRNGQFF. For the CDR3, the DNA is TGTGCCAGCAGCTCCACAAGGAATGGGCAGTTCTTC.

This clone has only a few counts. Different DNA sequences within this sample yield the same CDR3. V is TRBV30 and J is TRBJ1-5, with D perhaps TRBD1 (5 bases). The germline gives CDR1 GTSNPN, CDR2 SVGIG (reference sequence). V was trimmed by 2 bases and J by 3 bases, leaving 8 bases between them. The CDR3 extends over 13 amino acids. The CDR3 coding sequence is TGTGCCTGGAGTCCGGACAACAATCAGCCCCAGCATTTT. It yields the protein CAWSPDNNQPQHF.

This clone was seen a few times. The CDR3: CAWSIGTTIYNEQFF. As DNA, the CDR3 is TGTGCCTGGAGTATTGGGACTACAATCTACAATGAGCAGTTCTTC. The rearrangement links TRBV30 to TRBJ2-1; the match to TRBD2 covers 7 bases. V dropped 2 bases and J dropped 3; count of bases not matched to a gene: 7. This CDR3 region has 15 residues. Germline CDR1 is GTSNPN and CDR2 is SVGIG (reference sequence).

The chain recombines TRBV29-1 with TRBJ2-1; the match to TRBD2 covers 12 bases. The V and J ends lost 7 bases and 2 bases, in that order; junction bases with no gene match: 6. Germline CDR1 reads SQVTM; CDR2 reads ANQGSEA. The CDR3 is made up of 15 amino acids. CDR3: CSATGLAGTYNEQFF. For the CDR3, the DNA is TGCAGCGCAACCGGACTAGCGGGGACCTACAATGAGCAGTTCTTC.

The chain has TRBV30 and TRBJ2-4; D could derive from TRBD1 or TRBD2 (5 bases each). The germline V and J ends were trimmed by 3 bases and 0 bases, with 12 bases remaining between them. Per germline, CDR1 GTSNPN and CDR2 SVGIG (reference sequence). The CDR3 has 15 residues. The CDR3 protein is CAWSPGSRAKNIQYF. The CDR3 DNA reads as TGTGCCTGGAGCCCAGGGAGTAGAGCCAAAAACATTCAGTACTTC.

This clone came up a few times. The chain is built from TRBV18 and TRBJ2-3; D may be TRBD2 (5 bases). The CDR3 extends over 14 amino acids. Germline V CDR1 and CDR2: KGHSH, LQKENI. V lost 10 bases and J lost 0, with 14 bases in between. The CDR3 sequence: CATRGSPSTDTQYF. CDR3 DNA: TGTGCCACTCGAGGGAGCCCGAGCACAGATACGCAGTATTTT. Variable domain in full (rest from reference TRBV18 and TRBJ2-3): NAGVMQNPRHLVRRRGQEARLRCSPMKGHSHVYWYRQLPEEGLKFMVYLQKENIIDESGMPKERFSAEFPKEGPSILRIQQVVRGDSAAYFCATRGSPSTDTQYFGPGTRLTVL.

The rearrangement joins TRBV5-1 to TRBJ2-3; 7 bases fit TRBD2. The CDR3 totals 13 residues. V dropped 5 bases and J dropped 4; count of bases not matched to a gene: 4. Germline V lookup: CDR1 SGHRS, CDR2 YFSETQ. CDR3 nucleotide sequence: TGCGCCAGCAGGGGAGGGAGTGCAGATACGCAGTATTTT. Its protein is CASRGGSADTQYF.

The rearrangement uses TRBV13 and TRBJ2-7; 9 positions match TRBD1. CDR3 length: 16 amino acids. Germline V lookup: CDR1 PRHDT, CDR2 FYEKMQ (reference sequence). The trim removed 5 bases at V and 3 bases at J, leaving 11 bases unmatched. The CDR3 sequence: CASSRTYGTGHYEQYF. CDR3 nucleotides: TGTGCCAGCAGCCGCACCTATGGGACAGGGCACTACGAGCAGTACTTC.

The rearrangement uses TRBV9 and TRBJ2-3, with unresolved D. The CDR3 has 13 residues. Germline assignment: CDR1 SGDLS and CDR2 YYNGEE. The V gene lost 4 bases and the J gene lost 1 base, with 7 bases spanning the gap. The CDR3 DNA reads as TGTGCCAGCAGCTTCCCGGGCACAGATACGCAGTATTTT. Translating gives CASSFPGTDTQYF.

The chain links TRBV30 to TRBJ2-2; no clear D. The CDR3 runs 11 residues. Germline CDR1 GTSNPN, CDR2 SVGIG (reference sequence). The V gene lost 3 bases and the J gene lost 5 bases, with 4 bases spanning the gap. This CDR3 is CAWSHTGELFF. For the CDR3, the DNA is TGTGCCTGGAGCCATACCGGGGAGCTGTTTTTT.

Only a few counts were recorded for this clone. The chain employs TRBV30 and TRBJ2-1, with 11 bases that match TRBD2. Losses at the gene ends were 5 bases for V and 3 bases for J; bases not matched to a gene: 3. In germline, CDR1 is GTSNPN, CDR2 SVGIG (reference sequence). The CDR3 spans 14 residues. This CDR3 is CAWQGLAVYNEQFF. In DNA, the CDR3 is TGTGCCTGGCAGGGACTAGCGGTCTACAATGAGCAGTTCTTC.

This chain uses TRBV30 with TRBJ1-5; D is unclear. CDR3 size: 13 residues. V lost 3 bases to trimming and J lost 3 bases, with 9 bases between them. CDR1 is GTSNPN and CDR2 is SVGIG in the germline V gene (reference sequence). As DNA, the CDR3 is TGTGCCTGGAGCTACGGGGACAATCAGCCCCAGCATTTT. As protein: CAWSYGDNQPQHF.

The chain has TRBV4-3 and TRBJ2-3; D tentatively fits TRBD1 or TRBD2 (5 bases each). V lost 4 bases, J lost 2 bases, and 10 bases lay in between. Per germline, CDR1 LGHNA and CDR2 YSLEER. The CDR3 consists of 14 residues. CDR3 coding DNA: TGCGCCAGCAGCCTCCGGGACCCCACAGATACGCAGTATTTT. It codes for CASSLRDPTDTQYF.

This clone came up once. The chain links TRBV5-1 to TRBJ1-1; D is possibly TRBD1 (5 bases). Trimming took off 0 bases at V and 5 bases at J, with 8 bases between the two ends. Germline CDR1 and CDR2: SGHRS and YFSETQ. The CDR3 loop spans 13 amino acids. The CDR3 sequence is CASSLASGTEAFF. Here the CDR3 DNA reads TGCGCCAGCAGCTTGGCCTCAGGGACTGAAGCTTTCTTT.

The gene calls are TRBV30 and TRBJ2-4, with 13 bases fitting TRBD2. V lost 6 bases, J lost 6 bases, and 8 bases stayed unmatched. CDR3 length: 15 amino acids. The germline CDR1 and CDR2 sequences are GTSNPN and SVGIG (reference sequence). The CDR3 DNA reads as TGTGCCTGCAGCGGACTAGCGGGAGTGAGAAACATTCAGTACTTC. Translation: CACSGLAGVRNIQYF.

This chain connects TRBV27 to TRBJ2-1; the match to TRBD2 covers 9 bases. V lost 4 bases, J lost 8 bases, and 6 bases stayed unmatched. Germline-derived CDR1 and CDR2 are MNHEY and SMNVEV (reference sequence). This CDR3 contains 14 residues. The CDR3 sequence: CASSWAGGPDEQFF. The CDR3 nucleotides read TGTGCCAGCAGTTGGGCGGGGGGGCCCGATGAGCAGTTCTTC.

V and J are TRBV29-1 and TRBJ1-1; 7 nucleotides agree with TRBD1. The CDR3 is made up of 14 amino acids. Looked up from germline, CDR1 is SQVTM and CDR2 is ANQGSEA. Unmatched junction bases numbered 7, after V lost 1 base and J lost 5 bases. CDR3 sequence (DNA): TGCAGCGTTGAAGTTGGCAGGGGGTGGACTGAAGCTTTCTTT. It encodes CSVEVGRGWTEAFF.

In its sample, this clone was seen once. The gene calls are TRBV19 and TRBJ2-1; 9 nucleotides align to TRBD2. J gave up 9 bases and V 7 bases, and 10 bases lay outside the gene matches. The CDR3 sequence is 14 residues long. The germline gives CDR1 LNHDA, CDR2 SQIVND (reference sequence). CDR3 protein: CASKRSSGESEQFF. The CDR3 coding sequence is TGTGCCAGTAAGAGGTCTAGCGGGGAATCTGAGCAGTTCTTC.

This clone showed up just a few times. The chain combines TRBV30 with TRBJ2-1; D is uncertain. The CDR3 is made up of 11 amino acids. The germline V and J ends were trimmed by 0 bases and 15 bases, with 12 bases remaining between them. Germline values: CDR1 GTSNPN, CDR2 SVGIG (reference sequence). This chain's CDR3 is CAWSVRSYPFF. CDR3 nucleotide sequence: TGTGCCTGGAGTGTTCGATCTTATCCGTTCTTC.

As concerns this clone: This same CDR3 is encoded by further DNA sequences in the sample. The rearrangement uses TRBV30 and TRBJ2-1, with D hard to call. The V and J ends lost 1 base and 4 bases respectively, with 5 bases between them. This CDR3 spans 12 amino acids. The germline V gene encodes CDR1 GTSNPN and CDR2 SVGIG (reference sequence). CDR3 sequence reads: CAWSGGYNEQFF. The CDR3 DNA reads TGTGCCTGGAGTGGAGGTTACAATGAGCAGTTCTTC.

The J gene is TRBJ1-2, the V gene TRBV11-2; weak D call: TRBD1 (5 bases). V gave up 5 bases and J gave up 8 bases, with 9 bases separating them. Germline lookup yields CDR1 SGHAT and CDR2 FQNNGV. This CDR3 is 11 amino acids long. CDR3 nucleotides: TGTGCCAGCAGCCAAAGGGGCGGCTACACCTTC. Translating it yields CASSQRGGYTF.

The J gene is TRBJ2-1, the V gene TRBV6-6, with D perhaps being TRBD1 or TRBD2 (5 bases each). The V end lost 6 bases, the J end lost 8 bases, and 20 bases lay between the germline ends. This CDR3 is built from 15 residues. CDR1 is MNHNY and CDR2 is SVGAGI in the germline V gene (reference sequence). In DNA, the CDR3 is TGTGCCAGCAGGGATCCGGGACGGCTTATGTATGAGCAGTTCTTC. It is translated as CASRDPGRLMYEQFF.